Presented here are 26 T cell receptor beta chains from one specimen sequenced in a study of blood T cell repertoires in COVID-19. Method: immunoSEQ multiplex PCR; TCRdb's copy keeps in-frame clones and lacks some. This table holds 150,000 to 180,000 clones, approximately 81% found once. The sample comprised peripheral blood. Receptors were obtained from an older woman with COVID-19, enrolled during active disease.

The V call is TRBV5-1, the J call TRBJ2-3; TRBD2 agrees at 7 bases. Germline CDR1 SGHRS, CDR2 YFSETQ. This CDR3 contains 15 residues. J gave up 3 bases and V 0 bases, and 4 bases lay outside the gene matches. The CDR3 reads CASSLVSGTTDTQYF. The DNA for the CDR3 is TGCGCCAGCAGCTTGGTGAGCGGGACTACAGATACGCAGTATTTT.

This chain uses TRBV5-1 with TRBJ2-7; a weak D match, TRBD2 (7 bases). The V end lost 2 bases, the J end lost 5 bases, and 14 bases lay between the germline ends. The CDR3 sequence is 14 residues long. Germline CDR1 SGHRS, CDR2 YFSETQ. The CDR3 region has the DNA TGCGCCAGCAGCTTCGAAGGGGGGGATAACGAGCAGTACTTC. This gives the protein CASSFEGGDNEQYF.

The rearrangement uses TRBV7-6 and TRBJ2-5; D gene unclear. The CDR3 covers 15 residues. In germline, CDR1 is SGHVS, CDR2 FNYEAQ. V was pared by 0 bases and J by 2 bases, with 10 bases between. The CDR3 spells CASSLADTPQETQYF. CDR3 DNA: TGTGCCAGCAGCTTAGCAGACACCCCTCAAGAGACCCAGTACTTC. The complete variable domain, with remaining parts taken from reference TRBV7-6 and TRBJ2-5, reads GAGVSQSPRYKVTKRGQDVALRCDPISGHVSLYWYRQALGQGPEFLTYFNYEAQQDKSGLPNDRFSAERPEGSISTLTIQRTEQRDSAMYRCASSLADTPQETQYFGPGTRLLVL.

This clone was counted only a few times. The gene calls are TRBV9 and TRBJ2-5, with a weak D call TRBD2 (6 bases). The germline V and J ends were trimmed by 0 bases and 1 base, with 10 bases remaining between them. The CDR3 consists of 15 residues. CDR1 SGDLS and CDR2 YYNGEE come from the germline V gene. CDR3 in amino acids: CASSVGIGGQETQYF. CDR3 in DNA: TGTGCCAGCAGCGTAGGTATCGGGGGCCAAGAGACCCAGTACTTC.

The chain uses TRBV5-8 and TRBJ2-1; 8 nucleotides agree with TRBD2. There are 16 residues in the CDR3. J was trimmed by 1 base and V by 4 bases; bases with no gene match: 7. CDR1 is SGHTS and CDR2 is YDEGEE in the germline V gene. DNA for the CDR3: TGTGCCAGCAGCACCGGACTAGCTTCTTCCTACAATGAGCAGTTCTTC. This translates into CASSTGLASSYNEQFF.

The V call is TRBV7-2, the J call TRBJ2-1, with TRBD2 matching 10 bases. The CDR3 runs to 17 residues. CDR1 and CDR2 from the germline V gene are SGHTA and FQGNSA. With 2 bases clipped from V and 7 bases from J, the junction kept 11 bases outside the gene matches. CDR3 amino acids: CASSLSVELAGYNEQFF. The DNA of the CDR3 is TGTGCCAGCAGCTTATCGGTTGAACTAGCGGGGTATAATGAGCAGTTCTTC.

The V gene is TRBV18, the J gene TRBJ1-3; weak D call: TRBD1 (5 bases). The CDR3 is 13 residues long. The V end was cut by 7 bases, the J end by 4 bases, with 11 bases between. Per germline, CDR1 KGHSH and CDR2 LQKENI. As DNA, the CDR3 is TGTGCCAGCTTATCAGGGTTCGGAAACACCATATATTTT. It specifies CASLSGFGNTIYF.

The J gene is TRBJ2-2, the V gene TRBV19, with 8 nucleotides matching TRBD2. The V gene end was trimmed by 6 bases and the J gene end by 5 bases; junction bases not matched to a gene: 5. This CDR3 contains 14 residues. The germline CDR1 and CDR2 sequences are LNHDA and SQIVND (reference sequence). CDR3 bases: TGTGCCAGTAGCAATAGCGGGACTACCGGGGAGCTGTTTTTT. Translated: CASSNSGTTGELFF.

This clone occurred a few times. The sample contains more than one DNA sequence encoding this CDR3. The chain is built from TRBV4-1 and TRBJ1-5; D is undetermined. There are 15 residues in the CDR3. Trimming removed 1 base at V and 4 bases at J, with 11 bases between. CDR1 is MGHRA, CDR2 YSYEKL, per germline. CDR3: CASSQGTGFNQPQHF. The CDR3 coding sequence is TGCGCCAGCAGCCAAGGTACGGGGTTTAATCAGCCCCAGCATTTT.

As to this clone: Additional DNA sequences in this sample encode the identical CDR3. The chain joins TRBV29-1 to TRBJ1-1; D is ambiguous. Germline V lookup: CDR1 SQVTM, CDR2 ANQGSEA. V gave up 4 bases and J gave up 1 base, with 7 bases separating them. The CDR3 has 12 residues. In DNA, the CDR3 is TGCAGCGTTGGAACTGCGAACACTGAAGCTTTCTTT. As protein: CSVGTANTEAFF.

The chain is built from TRBV10-2 and TRBJ1-2, with 9 bases identical to TRBD1. The germline CDR1 and CDR2 sequences are WSHSY and SAAADI. V dropped 6 bases and J dropped 0; count of bases not matched to a gene: 8. CDR3 size: 16 residues. The CDR3 coding sequence is TGCGCCAGCAGACCAGACAGGGGGAGGGCTAACTATGGCTACACCTTC. Its translation: CASRPDRGRANYGYTF.

The chain recombines TRBV11-2 with TRBJ2-1; perhaps TRBD2 as D (6 bases). Germline V gene data show CDR1 as SGHAT and CDR2 as FQNNGV. The V gene lost 5 bases and the J gene lost 4 bases, with 18 bases spanning the gap. The CDR3 is 16 residues long. The DNA for the CDR3 is TGTGCCAGCAGCACGGGACTTCTGGCGGGATACAATGAGCAGTTCTTC. Translation gives CASSTGLLAGYNEQFF. Full variable domain (remainder filled in from reference TRBV11-2 and TRBJ2-1): EAGVAQSPRYKIIEKRQSVAFWCNPISGHATLYWYQQILGQGPKLLIQFQNNGVVDDSQLPKDRFSAERLKGVDSTLKIQPAKLEDSAVYLCASSTGLLAGYNEQFFGPGTRLTVL.

This clone was observed a single time. The chain carries TRBV11-3 and TRBJ2-1, with TRBD2 as a possible D gene (7 bases). The CDR3 has 13 amino acids. Trimming removed 5 bases at V and 9 bases at J, with 14 bases between. Germline CDR1 SGHNT, CDR2 YENEEA. The DNA of the CDR3 is TGTGCCAGCAGCCCTCGGGGGGCGAGTGAGCAGTTCTTC. It is translated as CASSPRGASEQFF.

This rearrangement joins TRBV7-8 to TRBJ2-5, with D tentatively TRBD2 (5 bases). Germline V gives CDR1 SGHVS, CDR2 FQNEAQ. Trimming cost V 7 bases and J 5 bases, with 14 bases left between them. CDR3 length: 13 residues. Written as DNA, the CDR3 is TGTGCCAGCATCACGCGGGTAGGGGAGACCCAGTACTTC. Translation: CASITRVGETQYF.

J is TRBJ1-2 and V is TRBV6-5; TRBD1 aligns across 7 bases. This CDR3 has 12 amino acids. V trimming: 9 bases; J trimming: 5 bases; junction bases outside the gene matches: 6. In germline, CDR1 is MNHEY, CDR2 SVGAGI. This CDR3 reads CASSDRVYGYTF. In nucleotides, the CDR3 is TGTGCCAGTTCCGACAGGGTTTATGGCTACACCTTC.

The chain is built from TRBV7-2 and TRBJ2-3; 7 nucleotides agree with TRBD2. The ends lost 1 base at V and 6 bases at J; junction bases unmatched: 4. Germline loops: CDR1 SGHTA, CDR2 FQGNSA. The CDR3 consists of 14 residues. The CDR3 spells CASSLVRGRDTQYF. The CDR3 DNA reads TGTGCCAGCAGCTTAGTGCGGGGGAGGGATACGCAGTATTTT.

This clone was detected only a few times. V is TRBV6-6 and J is TRBJ2-1; TRBD1 aligns across 8 bases. This CDR3 contains 15 residues. Trimming took 5 bases from V and 6 from J; bases not matched to a gene: 9. Germline CDR1 and CDR2: MNHNY and SVGAGI (reference sequence). DNA for the CDR3: TGTGCCAGCAGTAACGGACAGGGTACAACCAATGAGCAGTTCTTC. It codes for CASSNGQGTTNEQFF.

This clone was counted once. This rearrangement joins TRBV7-9 to TRBJ1-2, with no clear D. The CDR3 is 14 amino acids. V dropped 1 base and J dropped 1 base, with 7 bases sitting between them. The germline V gene encodes CDR1 SEHNR and CDR2 FQNEAQ (reference sequence). The DNA for the CDR3 is TGTGCCAGCAGCTTAGTCGCGGTTAACTATGGCTACACCTTC. Encoded protein: CASSLVAVNYGYTF.

The chain has TRBV29-1 and TRBJ1-2; TRBD1 aligns across 7 bases. CDR3 size: 12 residues. Per germline, CDR1 SQVTM and CDR2 ANQGSEA. Unmatched junction bases numbered 2, after V lost 7 bases and J lost 0 bases. In DNA form, the CDR3 reads TGCAGCGGACAGGGAACTAACTATGGCTACACCTTC. It yields the protein CSGQGTNYGYTF.

The chain couples TRBV7-8 to TRBJ1-5; D is perhaps TRBD1 (6 bases). The CDR3 runs to 14 residues. In germline, CDR1 is SGHVS, CDR2 FQNEAQ. Trimming took off 4 bases at V and 4 bases at J, with 11 bases between the two ends. CDR3 loop: CASSSRDTNQPQHF. The CDR3 nucleotides read TGTGCCAGCAGCTCCCGGGACACAAATCAGCCCCAGCATTTT.

This chain links TRBV19 with TRBJ1-3; 7 positions agree with TRBD1. Trimming at V came to 5 bases and at J to 0 bases, leaving 10 bases not matched to a gene. Germline-derived CDR1 and CDR2 are LNHDA and SQIVND (reference sequence). There are 17 residues in the CDR3. The CDR3 DNA reads as TGTGCCAGTAGTCTAACCCGACAGGGCCACTCTGGAAACACCATATATTTT. As protein: CASSLTRQGHSGNTIYF.

This rearrangement joins TRBV7-9 to TRBJ2-5, with 10 nucleotides matching TRBD2. Per germline, CDR1 SEHNR and CDR2 FQNEAQ (reference sequence). This CDR3 contains 15 residues. J lost 5 bases, V lost 4 bases, and 7 bases had no gene match. The DNA for the CDR3 is TGTGCCAGCAGCTCAGAAGGGACTAGCGCCGAGACCCAGTACTTC. Encoded protein: CASSSEGTSAETQYF.

This rearrangement joins TRBV11-2 to TRBJ2-5; the match to TRBD1 covers 7 bases. V lost 5 bases and J lost 4; bases outside the gene matches: 13. This CDR3 is 16 amino acids long. CDR1 is SGHAT and CDR2 is FQNNGV in the germline V gene. CDR3 sequence reads: CASSPYHTGAGETQYF. The CDR3 DNA reads as TGTGCCAGCAGCCCCTACCACACAGGGGCTGGAGAGACCCAGTACTTC.

The rearrangement joins TRBV11-2 to TRBJ1-2; 7 bases are a match to TRBD1. CDR3 length equals 17 residues. Germline CDR1 reads SGHAT; CDR2 reads FQNNGV. V dropped 1 base and J dropped 0; count of bases not matched to a gene: 8. The CDR3 protein is CASSLGGGTEANYGYTF. The CDR3 DNA reads as TGTGCCAGCAGCTTAGGGGGCGGGACAGAAGCTAACTATGGCTACACCTTC.

CDR3 DNA sequence: TGTGCCAGCAGCGTAGGGGGGGAACAAGTAAACGGGGAGCTGTTTTTT. Its protein product is CASSVGGEQVNGELFF. V and J are TRBV9 and TRBJ2-2; possible D gene TRBD2, 6 bases. The germline gives CDR1 SGDLS, CDR2 YYNGEE. The CDR3 consists of 16 residues. Trimming cost V 0 bases and J 7 bases, with 16 bases left between them.

This clone appeared a single time. The V gene is TRBV6-5, the J gene TRBJ1-5; 8 bases align to TRBD1. Germline V gene data show CDR1 as MNHEY and CDR2 as SVGAGI. The V segment lost 6 bases and the J segment 3 bases; nucleotides outside the gene matches: 4. The CDR3 is 14 amino acids. CDR3 sequence reads: CASSRQGNNQPQHF. The CDR3 nucleotides are TGTGCCAGCAGCCGACAGGGGAACAATCAGCCCCAGCATTTT.